This T cell receptor (beta chain) was captured in a study of cytomegalovirus exposure and HLA in healthy donors. The wider study: The platform used for the 120 or so validation repertoires matched that of the 666 first-cohort repertoires, a later analysis reported.

The table came from immunoSEQ multiplex PCR; TCRdb's copy has only in-frame clones and leaves some out. Among around 130,000 clones, more than 70% were seen once, and the ten largest hold approximately 1.3%. Germline V gene lookup returns CDR1 MNHEY and CDR2 SMNVEV (reference sequence). The CDR3 is made up of 15 amino acids. The ends lost 8 bases at V and 5 bases at J; junction bases unmatched: 10. The sequence came from a young man in good health and CMV-seronegative. Sample: PBMCs. The rearrangement joins TRBV27 to TRBJ2-2, with 8 bases lining up with TRBD1. The CDR3 coding sequence is TGTGCCAGCGGATCCAGGGGGCGTTTTACCGGGGAGCTGTTTTTT. Translation gives CASGSRGRFTGELFF.